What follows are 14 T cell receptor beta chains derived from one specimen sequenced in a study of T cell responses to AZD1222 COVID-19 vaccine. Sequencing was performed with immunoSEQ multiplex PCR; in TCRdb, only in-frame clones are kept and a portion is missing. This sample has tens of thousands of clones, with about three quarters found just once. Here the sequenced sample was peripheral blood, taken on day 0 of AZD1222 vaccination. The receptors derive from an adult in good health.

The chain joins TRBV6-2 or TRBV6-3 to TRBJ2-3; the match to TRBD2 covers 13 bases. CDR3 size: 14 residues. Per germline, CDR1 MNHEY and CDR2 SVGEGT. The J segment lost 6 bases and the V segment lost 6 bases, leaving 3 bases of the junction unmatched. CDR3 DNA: TGTGCCAGCAGCGGACTAGCGGGGGTTGATACGCAGTATTTT. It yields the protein CASSGLAGVDTQYF.

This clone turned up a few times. The CDR3 nucleotides read TGTGCCAGCAGCGTAGGGGGGTTTAGCAATCAGCCCCAGCATTTT. Amino acid sequence: CASSVGGFSNQPQHF. V is TRBV9 and J is TRBJ1-5, with a possible D match to TRBD1 (5 bases). The CDR3 is 15 amino acids. From germline, CDR1 is SGDLS and CDR2 YYNGEE. V lost 0 bases and J lost 0, with 7 bases in between.

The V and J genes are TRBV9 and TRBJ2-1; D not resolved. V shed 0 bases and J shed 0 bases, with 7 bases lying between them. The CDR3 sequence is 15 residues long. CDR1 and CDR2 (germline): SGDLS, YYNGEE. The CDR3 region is CASSVVPSSYNEQFF. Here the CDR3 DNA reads TGTGCCAGCAGCGTAGTTCCTTCCTCCTACAATGAGCAGTTCTTC.

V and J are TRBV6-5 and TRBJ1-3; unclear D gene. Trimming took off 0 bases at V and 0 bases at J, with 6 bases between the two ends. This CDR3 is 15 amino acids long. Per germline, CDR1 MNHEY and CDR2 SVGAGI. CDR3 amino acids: CASSYSYLSGNTIYF. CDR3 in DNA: TGTGCCAGCAGTTACTCATATCTCTCTGGAAACACCATATATTTT.

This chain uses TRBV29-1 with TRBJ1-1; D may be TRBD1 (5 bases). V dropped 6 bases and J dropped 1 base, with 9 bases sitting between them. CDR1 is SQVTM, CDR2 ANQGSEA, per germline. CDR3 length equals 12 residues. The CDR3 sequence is CSVHRRNTEAFF. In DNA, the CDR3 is TGCAGCGTGCACAGGCGGAACACTGAAGCTTTCTTT. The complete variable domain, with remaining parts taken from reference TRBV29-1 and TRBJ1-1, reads SAVISQKPSRDICQRGTSLTIQCQVDSQVTMMFWYRQQPGQSLTLIATANQGSEATYESGFVIDKFPISRPNLTFSTLTVSNMSPEDSSIYLCSVHRRNTEAFFGQGTRLTVV.

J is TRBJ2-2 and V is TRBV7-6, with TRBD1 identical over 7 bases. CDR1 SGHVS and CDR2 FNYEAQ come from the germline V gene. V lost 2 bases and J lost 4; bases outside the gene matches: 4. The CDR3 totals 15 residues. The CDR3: CASSLYGDSTGELFF. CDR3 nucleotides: TGTGCCAGCAGCTTATACGGGGACAGCACCGGGGAGCTGTTTTTT.

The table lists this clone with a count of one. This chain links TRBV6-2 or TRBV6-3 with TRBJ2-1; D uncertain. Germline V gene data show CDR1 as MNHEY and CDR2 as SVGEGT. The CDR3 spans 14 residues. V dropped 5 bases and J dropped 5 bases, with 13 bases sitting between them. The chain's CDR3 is CASSTRPSNNEQFF. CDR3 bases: TGTGCCAGCAGTACGCGACCTTCAAACAATGAGCAGTTCTTC.

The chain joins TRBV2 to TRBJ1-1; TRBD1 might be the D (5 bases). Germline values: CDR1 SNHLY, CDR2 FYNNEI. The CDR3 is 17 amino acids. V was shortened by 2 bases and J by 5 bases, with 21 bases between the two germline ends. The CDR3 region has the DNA TGTGCCAGCAGTGAATCGGGGTCAGGGTGGATTCGGACTGAAGCTTTCTTT. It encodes CASSESGSGWIRTEAFF. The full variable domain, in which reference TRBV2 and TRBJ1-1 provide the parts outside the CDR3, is EPEVTQTPSHQVTQMGQEVILRCVPISNHLYFYWYRQILGQKVEFLVSFYNNEISEKSEIFDDQFSVERPDGSNFTLKIRSTKLEDSAMYFCASSESGSGWIRTEAFFGQGTRLTVV.

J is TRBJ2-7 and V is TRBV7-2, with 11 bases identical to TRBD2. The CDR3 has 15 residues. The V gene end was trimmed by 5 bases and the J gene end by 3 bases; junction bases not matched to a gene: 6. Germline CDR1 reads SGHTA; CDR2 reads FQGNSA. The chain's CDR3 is CASSQTSGGVYEQYF. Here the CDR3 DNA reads TGTGCCAGCAGCCAAACTAGCGGGGGTGTCTACGAGCAGTACTTC.

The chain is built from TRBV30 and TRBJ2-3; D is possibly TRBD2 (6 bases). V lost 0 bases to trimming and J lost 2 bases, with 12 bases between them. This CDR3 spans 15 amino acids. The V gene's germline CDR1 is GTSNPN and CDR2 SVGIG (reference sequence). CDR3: CAWSVALANTDTQYF. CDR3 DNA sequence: TGTGCCTGGAGTGTAGCCCTAGCGAACACAGATACGCAGTATTTT.

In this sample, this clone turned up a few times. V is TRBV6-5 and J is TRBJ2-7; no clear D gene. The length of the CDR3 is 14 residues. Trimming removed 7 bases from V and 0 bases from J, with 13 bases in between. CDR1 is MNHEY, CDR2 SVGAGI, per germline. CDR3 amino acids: CASISKTYSYEQYF. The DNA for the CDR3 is TGTGCCAGCATCAGTAAAACCTACTCCTACGAGCAGTACTTC.

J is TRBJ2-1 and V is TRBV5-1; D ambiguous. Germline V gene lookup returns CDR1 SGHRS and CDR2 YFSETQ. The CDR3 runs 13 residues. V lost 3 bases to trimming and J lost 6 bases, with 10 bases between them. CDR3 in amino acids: CASSWGSPNEQFF. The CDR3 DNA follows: TGCGCCAGCAGCTGGGGATCCCCCAATGAGCAGTTCTTC.

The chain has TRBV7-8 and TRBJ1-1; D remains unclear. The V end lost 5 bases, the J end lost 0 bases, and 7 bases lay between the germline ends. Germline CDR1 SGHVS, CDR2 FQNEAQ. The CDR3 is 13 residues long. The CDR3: CASSGGMNTEAFF. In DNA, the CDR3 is TGTGCCAGCAGCGGAGGAATGAACACTGAAGCTTTCTTT.

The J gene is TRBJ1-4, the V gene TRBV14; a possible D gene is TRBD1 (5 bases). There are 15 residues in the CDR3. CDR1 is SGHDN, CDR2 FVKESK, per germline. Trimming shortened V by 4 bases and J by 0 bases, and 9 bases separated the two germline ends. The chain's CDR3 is CASSLMTATNEKLFF. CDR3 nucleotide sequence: TGTGCCAGCAGCCTAATGACAGCAACTAATGAAAAACTGTTTTTT. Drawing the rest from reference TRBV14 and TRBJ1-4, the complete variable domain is EAGVTQFPSHSVIEKGQTVTLRCDPISGHDNLYWYRRVMGKEIKFLLHFVKESKQDESGMPNNRFLAERTGGTYSTLKVQPAELEDSGVYFCASSLMTATNEKLFFGSGTQLSVL.